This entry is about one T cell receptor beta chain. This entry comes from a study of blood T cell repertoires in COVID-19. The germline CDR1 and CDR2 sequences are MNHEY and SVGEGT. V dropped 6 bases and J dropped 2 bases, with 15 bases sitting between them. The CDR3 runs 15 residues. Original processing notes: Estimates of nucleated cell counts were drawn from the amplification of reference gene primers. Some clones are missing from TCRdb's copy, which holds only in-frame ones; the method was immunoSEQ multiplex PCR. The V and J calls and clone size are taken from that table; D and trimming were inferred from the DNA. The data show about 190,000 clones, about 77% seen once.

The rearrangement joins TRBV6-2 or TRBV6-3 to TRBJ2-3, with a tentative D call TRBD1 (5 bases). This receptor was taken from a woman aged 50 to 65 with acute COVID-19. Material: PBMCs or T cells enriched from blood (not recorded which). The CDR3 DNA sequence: TGTGCCAGCAGCTCAGGGTTTTACGACACAGATACGCAGTATTTT. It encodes CASSSGFYDTDTQYF.